The next 18 T cell receptor beta chains were all read from a single sample in a study of beta chain features in type 1 diabetes. Expressed TCRB transcripts were sequenced, since all the RNA that had been isolated was reverse transcribed. The repertoire was sequenced with immunoSEQ multiplex PCR; TCRdb's copy has only in-frame clones and lacks some. Here the sample spans 37,000 or so clones, approximately 49% being singletons. Source material: central memory CD4+ T cells from blood. These receptors were obtained from a woman aged 18-29 years in good health.

This clone was counted a few times. The genes are TRBV29-1 and TRBJ2-7; 10 positions agree with TRBD1. The V and J ends lost 3 bases and 2 bases, in that order; junction bases with no gene match: 7. The CDR3 runs 15 residues. Germline assignment: CDR1 SQVTM and CDR2 ANQGSEA. The CDR3 DNA sequence: TGCAGCGTTGAGACTATGACAGGGGGCCCCTACGAGCAGTACTTC. Amino acid sequence: CSVETMTGGPYEQYF.

This clone came up once. The rearrangement uses TRBV30 and TRBJ1-6; D is uncertain. Germline assignment: CDR1 GTSNPN and CDR2 SVGIG (reference sequence). V lost 1 base and J 7 bases, leaving 8 bases between the germline ends. CDR3 length equals 13 residues. The CDR3 spells CAWSEYQNSPLHF. CDR3 nucleotide sequence: TGTGCCTGGAGTGAGTACCAGAATTCACCCCTCCACTTT.

The chain combines TRBV10-3 with TRBJ2-2; perhaps TRBD2 as D (6 bases). This CDR3 comprises 14 residues. CDR1 is ENHRY and CDR2 is SYGVKD in the germline V gene. The V end lost 6 bases, the J end lost 5 bases, and 13 bases lay between the germline ends. The CDR3 here is CAIRTRESTGELFF. In DNA form, the CDR3 reads TGTGCCATCAGAACCCGGGAGTCGACCGGGGAGCTGTTTTTT.

The genes are TRBV5-1 and TRBJ1-6; D not resolved. The CDR3 is 14 amino acids. Per germline, CDR1 SGHRS and CDR2 YFSETQ. Deletions cut 4 bases from V and 10 bases from J, with 15 bases between. The CDR3 bases are TGCGCCAGCAGCCCGGGTGGCTTAAGGTCACCCCTCCACTTT. Protein product: CASSPGGLRSPLHF.

The genes are TRBV6-6 and TRBJ2-7, with TRBD2 matching 11 bases. The CDR3 contains 15 residues. The germline V gene has CDR1 MNHNY and CDR2 SVGAGI (reference sequence). The trim removed 5 bases at V and 3 bases at J, leaving 6 bases unmatched. This CDR3 is CASSNGLAGYYEQYF. The CDR3 DNA reads TGTGCCAGCAGTAATGGACTAGCGGGTTACTACGAGCAGTACTTC.

This sequence joins TRBV5-5 and TRBJ2-7; possibly TRBD1 for D (5 bases). V lost 4 bases and J lost 1, with 9 bases in between. Germline lookup yields CDR1 SGHKS and CDR2 YYEKEE (reference sequence). This CDR3 has 13 amino acids. This CDR3 reads CASSPRQSYEQYF. CDR3 in DNA: TGTGCCAGCAGCCCCCGACAGTCCTACGAGCAGTACTTC. Variable domain in full (rest from reference TRBV5-5 and TRBJ2-7): DAGVTQSPTHLIKTRGQQVTLRCSPISGHKSVSWYQQVLGQGPQFIFQYYEKEERGRGNFPDRFSARQFPNYSSELNVNALLLGDSALYLCASSPRQSYEQYFGPGTRLTVT.

The chain recombines TRBV19 with TRBJ2-3, with D perhaps TRBD2 (5 bases). V lost 4 bases, J lost 8 bases, and 10 bases lay in between. The CDR3 runs to 12 residues. Germline V gives CDR1 LNHDA, CDR2 SQIVND (reference sequence). The CDR3 DNA sequence: TGTGCCAGTAGTACCCGGGGTAGTACGCAGTATTTT. It yields the protein CASSTRGSTQYF. Filled out from reference TRBV19 and TRBJ2-3, the complete variable domain reads DGGITQSPKYLFRKEGQNVTLSCEQNLNHDAMYWYRQDPGQGLRLIYYSQIVNDFQKGDIAEGYSVSREKKESFPLTVTSAQKNPTAFYLCASSTRGSTQYFGPGTRLTVL.

The chain couples TRBV19 to TRBJ1-1; D is perhaps TRBD1 (6 bases). This CDR3 contains 14 residues. Trimming took off 6 bases at V and 4 bases at J, with 15 bases between the two ends. Germline loops: CDR1 LNHDA, CDR2 SQIVND (reference sequence). The DNA of the CDR3 is TGTGCCAGTAGATCGGACAGATACACCACTGAAGCTTTCTTT. Encoded protein: CASRSDRYTTEAFF.

The chain recombines TRBV7-9 with TRBJ2-5; 8 positions match TRBD1. The CDR3 has 13 residues. V dropped 5 bases and J dropped 5; count of bases not matched to a gene: 4. In germline, CDR1 is SEHNR, CDR2 FQNEAQ (reference sequence). CDR3 in DNA: TGTGCCAGCAGCAACCCAGGGGGCGAGACCCAGTACTTC. It yields the protein CASSNPGGETQYF.

The J gene is TRBJ2-1, the V gene TRBV30; perhaps TRBD1 as D (5 bases). Trimming pared 7 bases from V and 4 bases from J, leaving 14 bases between. The CDR3 is 13 residues long. CDR1 GTSNPN and CDR2 SVGIG come from the germline V gene (reference sequence). The CDR3 reads CASYRQPYNEQFF. The CDR3 DNA is TGTGCCTCGTACCGACAGCCATACAATGAGCAGTTCTTC.

This chain joins TRBV28 and TRBJ2-7; 11 bases fit TRBD1. The V segment lost 6 bases and the J segment 5 bases; nucleotides outside the gene matches: 9. There are 15 residues in the CDR3. The germline gives CDR1 MDHEN, CDR2 SYDVKM. As DNA, the CDR3 is TGTGCCAGCAGGCGGGCCGGGACAGGGGGGAACGAGCAGTACTTC. Its translation is CASRRAGTGGNEQYF.

The chain recombines TRBV19 with TRBJ2-5; possible D gene TRBD2, 6 bases. With 9 bases removed from V and 2 bases from J, the gap between germline ends came to 19 bases. From germline, CDR1 is LNHDA and CDR2 SQIVND (reference sequence). The CDR3 extends over 15 amino acids. In nucleotides, the CDR3 is TGTGCCAGCCCGCTCCTTCCGGGAGCGCAAGAGACCCAGTACTTC. Protein: CASPLLPGAQETQYF.

V is TRBV6-1 and J is TRBJ1-6, with 10 positions matching TRBD1. V shed 11 bases, J shed 10 bases, and the junction held 11 bases outside the gene matches. The CDR3 extends over 14 amino acids. The V gene's germline CDR1 is MNHNS and CDR2 SASEGT. This CDR3 is CAGGQTGGESPLHF. The CDR3 DNA follows: TGTGCCGGTGGGCAGACAGGGGGCGAATCACCCCTCCACTTT.

This clone has more than one count but fewer than ten. An end of the junction does not agree with germline; a read error may underlie this. The CDR3 is CASSEGRDQPQHF. DNA for the CDR3: TGTGCCAGCAGCGAAGGGAGGGATCAGCCCCAGCATTTT. J is TRBJ1-5 and V is TRBV6-1; D is unclear. CDR1 MNHNS and CDR2 SASEGT come from the germline V gene. The CDR3 is 13 residues long.

This rearrangement joins TRBV6-5 to TRBJ1-2, with a possible D match to TRBD1 (5 bases). In germline, CDR1 is MNHEY, CDR2 SVGAGI. The germline V and J ends were trimmed by 6 bases and 0 bases, with 11 bases remaining between them. The CDR3 covers 14 residues. The CDR3 protein is CASRDTAPNYGYTF. CDR3 DNA: TGTGCCAGCAGGGACACTGCCCCTAACTATGGCTACACCTTC.

The chain uses TRBV19 and TRBJ2-7; 10 nucleotides match TRBD2. Germline lookup yields CDR1 LNHDA and CDR2 SQIVND (reference sequence). The CDR3 extends over 16 amino acids. The trim removed 2 bases at V and 2 bases at J, leaving 6 bases unmatched. The CDR3 DNA follows: TGTGCCAGTAGTATAAGCGGGAGGGCCGGGGCCTACGAGCAGTACTTC. This codes for CASSISGRAGAYEQYF.

This clone has only a few counts. The genes are TRBV7-2 and TRBJ1-2; a weak D match, TRBD1 (6 bases). CDR1 SGHTA and CDR2 FQGNSA come from the germline V gene. Trimming took off 3 bases at V and 0 bases at J, with 8 bases between the two ends. The CDR3 totals 14 residues. The DNA of the CDR3 is TGTGCCAGCAGCTTGGACAGTTCTAACTATGGCTACACCTTC. This gives the protein CASSLDSSNYGYTF.

This clone came up a few times. Within the sample, other DNA sequences also encode this same CDR3. This sequence joins TRBV10-3 and TRBJ2-7; 12 nucleotides line up with TRBD1. Germline CDR1 ENHRY, CDR2 SYGVKD. Trimming took 4 bases from V and 2 from J; bases not matched to a gene: 0. The CDR3 extends over 14 amino acids. The CDR3 region is CAISGDRGPYEQYF. Here the CDR3 DNA reads TGTGCCATCAGTGGGGACAGGGGGCCCTACGAGCAGTACTTC.